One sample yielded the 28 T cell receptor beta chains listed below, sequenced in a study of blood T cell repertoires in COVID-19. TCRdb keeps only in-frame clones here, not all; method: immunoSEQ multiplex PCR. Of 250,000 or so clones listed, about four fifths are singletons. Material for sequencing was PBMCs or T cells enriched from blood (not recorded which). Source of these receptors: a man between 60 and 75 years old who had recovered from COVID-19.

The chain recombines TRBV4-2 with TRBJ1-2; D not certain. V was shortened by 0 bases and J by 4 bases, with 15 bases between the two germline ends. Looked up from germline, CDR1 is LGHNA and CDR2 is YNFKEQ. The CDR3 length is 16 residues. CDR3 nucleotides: TGTGCCAGCAGCCAAGATCTTTCCGGGGTAGTCTATGGCTACACCTTC. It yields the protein CASSQDLSGVVYGYTF.

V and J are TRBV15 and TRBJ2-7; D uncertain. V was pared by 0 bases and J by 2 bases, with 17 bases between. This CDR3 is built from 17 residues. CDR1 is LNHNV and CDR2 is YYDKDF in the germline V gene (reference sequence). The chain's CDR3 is CATSRDPTEQEPYEQYF. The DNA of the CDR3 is TGTGCCACCAGCAGAGACCCTACGGAGCAAGAGCCCTACGAGCAGTACTTC.

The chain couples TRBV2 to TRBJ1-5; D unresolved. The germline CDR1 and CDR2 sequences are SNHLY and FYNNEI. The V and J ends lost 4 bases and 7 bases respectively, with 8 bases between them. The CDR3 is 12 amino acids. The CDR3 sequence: CASSGGGQPQHF. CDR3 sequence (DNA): TGTGCCAGCAGTGGCGGAGGACAGCCCCAGCATTTT.

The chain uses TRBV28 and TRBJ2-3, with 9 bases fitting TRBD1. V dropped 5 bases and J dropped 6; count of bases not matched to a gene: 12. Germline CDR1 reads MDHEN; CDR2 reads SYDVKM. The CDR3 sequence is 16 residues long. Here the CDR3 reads CASSLGRTGAADTQYF. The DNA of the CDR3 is TGTGCCAGCAGTCTTGGGAGGACAGGGGCGGCGGATACGCAGTATTTT.

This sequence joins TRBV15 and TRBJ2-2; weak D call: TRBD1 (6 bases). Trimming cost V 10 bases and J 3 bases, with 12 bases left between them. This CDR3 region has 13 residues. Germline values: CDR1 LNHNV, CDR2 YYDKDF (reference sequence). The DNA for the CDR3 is TGTGCCAACAGGGACACGGACACCGGGGAGCTGTTTTTT. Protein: CANRDTDTGELFF.

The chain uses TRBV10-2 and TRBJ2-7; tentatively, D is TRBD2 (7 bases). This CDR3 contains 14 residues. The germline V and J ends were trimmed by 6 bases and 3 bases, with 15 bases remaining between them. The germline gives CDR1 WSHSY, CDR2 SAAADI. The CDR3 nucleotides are TGCGCCAGCAGCCCTCGGGGGGCCCTCTACGAGCAGTACTTC. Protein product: CASSPRGALYEQYF.

DNA of the CDR3: TGTGCCAGCAGGGGTCCCCCCCGGGGTACCGGGGAGCTGTTTTTT. It specifies CASRGPPRGTGELFF. The chain employs TRBV2 and TRBJ2-2; the D gene is possibly TRBD2 (5 bases). Trimming cost V 6 bases and J 5 bases, with 16 bases left between them. The germline V gene has CDR1 SNHLY and CDR2 FYNNEI. CDR3 size: 15 residues.

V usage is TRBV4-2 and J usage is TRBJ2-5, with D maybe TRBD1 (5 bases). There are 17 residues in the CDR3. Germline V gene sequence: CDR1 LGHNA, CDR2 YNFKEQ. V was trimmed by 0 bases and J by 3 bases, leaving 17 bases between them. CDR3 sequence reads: CASSQEVGWGGEETQYF. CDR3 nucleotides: TGTGCCAGCAGCCAAGAGGTGGGTTGGGGCGGAGAAGAGACCCAGTACTTC.

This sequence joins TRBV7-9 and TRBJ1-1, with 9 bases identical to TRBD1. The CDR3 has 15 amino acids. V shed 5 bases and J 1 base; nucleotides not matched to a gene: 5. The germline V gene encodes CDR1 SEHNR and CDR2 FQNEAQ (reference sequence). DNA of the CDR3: TGTGCCAGCAGCGGGGGACAGGGTCGGAACACTGAAGCTTTCTTT. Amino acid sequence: CASSGGQGRNTEAFF.

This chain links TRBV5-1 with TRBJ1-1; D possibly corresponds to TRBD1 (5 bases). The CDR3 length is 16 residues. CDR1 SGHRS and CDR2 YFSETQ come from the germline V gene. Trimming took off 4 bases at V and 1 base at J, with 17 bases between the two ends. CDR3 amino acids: CASSTGGGSGNTEAFF. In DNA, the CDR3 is TGCGCCAGCAGCACGGGGGGTGGCTCAGGGAACACTGAAGCTTTCTTT.

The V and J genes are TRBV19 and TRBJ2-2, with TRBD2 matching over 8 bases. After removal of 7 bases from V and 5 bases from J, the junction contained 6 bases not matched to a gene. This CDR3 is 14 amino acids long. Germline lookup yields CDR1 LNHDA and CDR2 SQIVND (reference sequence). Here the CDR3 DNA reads TGTGCCAGTAACCCCTCGGGGGGGACCGGGGAGCTGTTTTTT. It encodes CASNPSGGTGELFF.

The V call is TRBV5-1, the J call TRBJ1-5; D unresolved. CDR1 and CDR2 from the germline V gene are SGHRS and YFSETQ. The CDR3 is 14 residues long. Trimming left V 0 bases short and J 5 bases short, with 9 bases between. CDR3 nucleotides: TGCGCCAGCAGCTTGGAGCCAAGAGATCAGCCCCAGCATTTT. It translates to CASSLEPRDQPQHF.

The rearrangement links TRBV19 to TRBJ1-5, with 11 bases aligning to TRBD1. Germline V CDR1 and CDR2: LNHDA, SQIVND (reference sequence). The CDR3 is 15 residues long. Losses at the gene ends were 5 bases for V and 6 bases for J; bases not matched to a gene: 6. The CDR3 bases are TGTGCCAGTAGTCGCGGACAGGGGGCGATTCAGCCCCAGCATTTT. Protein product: CASSRGQGAIQPQHF.

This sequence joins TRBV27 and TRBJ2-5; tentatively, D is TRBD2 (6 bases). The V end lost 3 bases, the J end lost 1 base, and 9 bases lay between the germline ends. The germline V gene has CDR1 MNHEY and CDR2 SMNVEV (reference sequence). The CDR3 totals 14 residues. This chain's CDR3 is CASSLTSPQETQYF. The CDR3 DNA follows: TGTGCCAGCAGTTTGACTAGTCCCCAAGAGACCCAGTACTTC.

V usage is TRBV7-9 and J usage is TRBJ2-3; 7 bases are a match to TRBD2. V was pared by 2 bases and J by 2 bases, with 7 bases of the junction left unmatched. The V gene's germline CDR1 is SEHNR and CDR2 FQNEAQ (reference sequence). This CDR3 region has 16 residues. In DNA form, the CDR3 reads TGTGCCAGCAGCTTACTCCGGGACTACTACACAGATACGCAGTATTTT. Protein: CASSLLRDYYTDTQYF.

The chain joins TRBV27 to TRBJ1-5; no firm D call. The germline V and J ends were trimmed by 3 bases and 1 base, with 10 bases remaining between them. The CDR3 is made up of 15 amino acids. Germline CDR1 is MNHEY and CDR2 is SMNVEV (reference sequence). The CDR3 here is CASSFAATSNQPQHF. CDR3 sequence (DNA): TGTGCCAGCAGTTTCGCGGCAACGAGCAATCAGCCCCAGCATTTT.

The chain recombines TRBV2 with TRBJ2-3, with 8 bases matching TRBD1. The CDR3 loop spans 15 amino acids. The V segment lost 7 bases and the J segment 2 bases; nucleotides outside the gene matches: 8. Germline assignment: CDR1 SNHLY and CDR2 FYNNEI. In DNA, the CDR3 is TGTGCCAGCAACCCTGACAGGGGTCTCACAGATACGCAGTATTTT. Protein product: CASNPDRGLTDTQYF.

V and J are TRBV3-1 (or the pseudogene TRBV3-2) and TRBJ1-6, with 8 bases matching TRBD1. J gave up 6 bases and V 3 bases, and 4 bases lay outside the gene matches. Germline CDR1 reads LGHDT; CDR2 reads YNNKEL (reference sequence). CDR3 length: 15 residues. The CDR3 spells CASSHSGTGNSPLHF. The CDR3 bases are TGTGCCAGCAGCCACTCCGGGACAGGTAATTCACCCCTCCACTTT.

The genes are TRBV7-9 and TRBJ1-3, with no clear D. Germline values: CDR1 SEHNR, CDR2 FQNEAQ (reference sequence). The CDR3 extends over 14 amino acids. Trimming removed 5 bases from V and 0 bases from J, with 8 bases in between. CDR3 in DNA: TGTGCCAGCAGCCCCCAGAACTCTGGAAACACCATATATTTT. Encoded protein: CASSPQNSGNTIYF. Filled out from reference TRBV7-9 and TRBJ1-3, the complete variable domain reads DTGVSQNPRHKITKRGQNVTFRCDPISEHNRLYWYRQTLGQGPEFLTYFQNEAQLEKSRLLSDRFSAERPKGSFSTLEIQRTEQGDSAMYLCASSPQNSGNTIYFGEGSWLTVV.

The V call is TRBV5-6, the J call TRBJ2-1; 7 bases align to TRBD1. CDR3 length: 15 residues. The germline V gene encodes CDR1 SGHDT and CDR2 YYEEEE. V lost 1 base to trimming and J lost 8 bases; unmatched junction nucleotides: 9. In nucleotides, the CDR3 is TGTGCCAGCAGCTTGAGGGGGCCCGCGCGGGATGAGCAGTTCTTC. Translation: CASSLRGPARDEQFF.

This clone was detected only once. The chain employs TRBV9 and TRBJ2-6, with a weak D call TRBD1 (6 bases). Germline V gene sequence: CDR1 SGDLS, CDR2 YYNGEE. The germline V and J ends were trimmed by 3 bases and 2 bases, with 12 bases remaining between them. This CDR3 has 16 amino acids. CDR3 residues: CASSEYSGAGANVLTF. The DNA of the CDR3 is TGTGCCAGCAGCGAATACTCAGGGGCTGGGGCCAACGTCCTGACTTTC.

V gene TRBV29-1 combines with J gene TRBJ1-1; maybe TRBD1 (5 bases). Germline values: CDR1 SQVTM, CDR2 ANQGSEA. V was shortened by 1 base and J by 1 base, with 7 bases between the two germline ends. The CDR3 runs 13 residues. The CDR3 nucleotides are TGCAGCGTTGAAGGACAGCCGAACACTGAAGCTTTCTTT. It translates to CSVEGQPNTEAFF.

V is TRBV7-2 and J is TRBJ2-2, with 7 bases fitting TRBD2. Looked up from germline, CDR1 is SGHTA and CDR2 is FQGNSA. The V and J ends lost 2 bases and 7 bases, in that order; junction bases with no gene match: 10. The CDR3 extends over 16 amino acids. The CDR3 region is CASSLTGTTIGGELFF. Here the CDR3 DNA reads TGTGCCAGCAGCTTAACTGGGACTACGATTGGCGGGGAGCTGTTTTTT. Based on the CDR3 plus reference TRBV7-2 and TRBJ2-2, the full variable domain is GAGVSQSPSNKVTEKGKDVELRCDPISGHTALYWYRQSLGQGLEFLIYFQGNSAPDKSGLPSDRFSAERTGGSVSTLTIQRTQQEDSAVYLCASSLTGTTIGGELFFGEGSRLTVL.

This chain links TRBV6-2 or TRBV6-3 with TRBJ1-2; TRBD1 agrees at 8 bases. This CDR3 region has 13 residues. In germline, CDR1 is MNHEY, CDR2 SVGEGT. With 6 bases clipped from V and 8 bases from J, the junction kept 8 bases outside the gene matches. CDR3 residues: CASSPGQVFGYTF. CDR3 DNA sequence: TGTGCCAGCAGCCCGGGACAGGTCTTCGGCTACACCTTC.

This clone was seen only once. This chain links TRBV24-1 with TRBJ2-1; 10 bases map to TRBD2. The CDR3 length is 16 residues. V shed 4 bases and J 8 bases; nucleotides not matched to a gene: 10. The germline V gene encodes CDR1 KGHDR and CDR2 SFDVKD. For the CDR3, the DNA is TGTGCCACCAGTGACCCGGGGCTAGCGGGGGTGGATGAGCAGTTCTTC. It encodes CATSDPGLAGVDEQFF.

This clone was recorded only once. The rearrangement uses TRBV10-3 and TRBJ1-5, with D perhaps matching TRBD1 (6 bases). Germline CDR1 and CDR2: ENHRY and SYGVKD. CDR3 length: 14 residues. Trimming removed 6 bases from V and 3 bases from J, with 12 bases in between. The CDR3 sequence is CAISDRTDNQPQHF. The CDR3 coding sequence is TGTGCCATCAGCGATAGGACAGACAATCAGCCCCAGCATTTT.

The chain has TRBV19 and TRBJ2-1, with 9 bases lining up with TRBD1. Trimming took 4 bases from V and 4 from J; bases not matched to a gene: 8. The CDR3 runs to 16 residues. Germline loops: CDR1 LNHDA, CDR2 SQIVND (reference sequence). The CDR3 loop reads CASSTGTGPPYNEQFF. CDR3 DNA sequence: TGTGCCAGTAGTACCGGGACAGGGCCTCCTTACAATGAGCAGTTCTTC.

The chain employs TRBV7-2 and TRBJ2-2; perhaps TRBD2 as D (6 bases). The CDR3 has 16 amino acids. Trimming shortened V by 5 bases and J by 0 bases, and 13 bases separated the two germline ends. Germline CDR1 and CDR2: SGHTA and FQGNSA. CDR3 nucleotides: TGTGCCAGCAGCCCAATTGCGGGGACGAACACCGGGGAGCTGTTTTTT. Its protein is CASSPIAGTNTGELFF.